The 11 T cell receptor beta chains in this list originate from one sample, sequenced in a study of shared clonotypes between healthy human individuals. Repertoires were generated with immunoSEQ multiplex PCR, while TCRdb's copy carries only in-frame clones and drops some. This sample yields 2 million to 2.5 million clones, of which approximately 94% are seen a single time; about 0.34% belongs to the top ten. The sequenced sample consisted of naive CD4+ T cells from PBMCs. This sample's subset: CD45RA+ positively selected. The receptors shown here come from a man younger than 30 in good health. Some clones in this sample may be carry-over from other donors' samples.

The genes are TRBV28 and TRBJ1-1, with D unclear. This CDR3 is built from 17 residues. V lost 0 bases to trimming and J lost 0 bases, with 14 bases between them. Germline CDR1 reads MDHEN; CDR2 reads SYDVKM. The CDR3 coding sequence is TGTGCCAGCAGTTTATGGACCTTCAAAGTCATGAACACTGAAGCTTTCTTT. It specifies CASSLWTFKVMNTEAFF.

The rearrangement links TRBV7-2 to TRBJ2-7, with D unclear. The CDR3 covers 13 residues. Germline CDR1 is SGHTA and CDR2 is FQGNSA. Trimming took 5 bases from V and 3 from J, leaving 11 bases between them. The CDR3 DNA reads TGTGCCAGCAGCGTAAGTGGGGTCTACGAGCAGTACTTC. It specifies CASSVSGVYEQYF.

A single count supports this clone. J is TRBJ2-2 and V is TRBV5-1; the match to TRBD1 covers 9 bases. Germline V gene sequence: CDR1 SGHRS, CDR2 YFSETQ. The CDR3 loop spans 15 amino acids. J was trimmed by 4 bases and V by 0 bases; bases with no gene match: 1. CDR3 residues: CASSLGTGVTGELFF. CDR3 in DNA: TGCGCCAGCAGCTTGGGGACAGGGGTCACCGGGGAGCTGTTTTTT.

The chain has TRBV7-6 and TRBJ2-7, with D unclear. This CDR3 region has 15 residues. V dropped 0 bases and J dropped 0 bases, with 9 bases sitting between them. Germline lookup yields CDR1 SGHVS and CDR2 FNYEAQ. The CDR3 DNA reads TGTGCCAGCAGCTTAGCTATCGCTAGCTCCTACGAGCAGTACTTC. It codes for CASSLAIASSYEQYF.

A single count supports this clone. This chain connects TRBV7-9 to TRBJ1-6; TRBD1 matches 8 bases. Germline CDR1 is SEHNR and CDR2 is FQNEAQ (reference sequence). Germline trimming cut 1 base from V and 8 bases from J; bases unmatched to any gene: 7. The CDR3 loop spans 16 amino acids. DNA of the CDR3: TGTGCCAGCAGCTTAGGGCAGGGGGCGTCCGATTCACCCCTCCACTTT. Amino acid sequence: CASSLGQGASDSPLHF.

This clone has a single count. The CDR3 reads CASSSRVAGANTGELFF. The CDR3 coding sequence is TGCGCCAGCAGCTCGAGGGTAGCGGGAGCGAACACCGGGGAGCTGTTTTTT. This chain links TRBV5-1 with TRBJ2-2; 9 bases agree with TRBD2. The germline gives CDR1 SGHRS, CDR2 YFSETQ. CDR3 length: 17 residues. V lost 3 bases to trimming and J lost 0 bases; unmatched junction nucleotides: 6.

This rearrangement joins TRBV5-1 to TRBJ2-2, with a weak D call TRBD1 (6 bases). Germline V gene sequence: CDR1 SGHRS, CDR2 YFSETQ. The CDR3 is made up of 17 amino acids. Trimming shortened V by 0 bases and J by 1 base, and 13 bases separated the two germline ends. CDR3 region: CASSLGPGAGNTGELFF. In DNA form, the CDR3 reads TGCGCCAGCAGCTTGGGTCCAGGGGCGGGGAACACCGGGGAGCTGTTTTTT.

Points on this clone: This same CDR3 is encoded by further DNA sequences in the sample. The chain joins TRBV9 to TRBJ1-2; D unresolved. Germline V lookup: CDR1 SGDLS, CDR2 YYNGEE. V lost 0 bases, J lost 2 bases, and 8 bases lay in between. CDR3 size: 14 residues. This CDR3 is CASSVGGQNYGYTF. CDR3 DNA: TGTGCCAGCAGCGTAGGCGGGCAGAACTATGGCTACACCTTC.

V gene TRBV21-1 combines with J gene TRBJ2-5; TRBD1 was called by the table and not checked on the DNA. TRBV21-1 is described as a pseudogene. The CDR3 is made up of 18 amino acids. The CDR3 bases are TGTGCCAGCAGCCAAAACCACAGGGACAGGCCTAATCAAGAGACCCAGTACTTC. Amino acids: CASSQNHRDRPNQETQYF.

The chain recombines TRBV5-1 with TRBJ2-2; 9 bases are a match to TRBD2. The CDR3 is made up of 15 amino acids. The V gene's germline CDR1 is SGHRS and CDR2 YFSETQ. J lost 7 bases, V lost 4 bases, and 8 bases had no gene match. The CDR3 DNA reads as TGCGCCAGCAGCCAATTTAGCGGGAGTCTCGGGGAGCTGTTTTTT. Amino acids: CASSQFSGSLGELFF.

V gene TRBV7-2 combines with J gene TRBJ2-7; possible D gene TRBD1, 5 bases. CDR1 SGHTA and CDR2 FQGNSA come from the germline V gene. V lost 1 base to trimming and J lost 3 bases, with 13 bases between them. The CDR3 is 15 residues long. CDR3 residues: CASSLEGRHYYEQYF. The DNA of the CDR3 is TGTGCCAGCAGCTTAGAGGGGCGCCACTACTACGAGCAGTACTTC.